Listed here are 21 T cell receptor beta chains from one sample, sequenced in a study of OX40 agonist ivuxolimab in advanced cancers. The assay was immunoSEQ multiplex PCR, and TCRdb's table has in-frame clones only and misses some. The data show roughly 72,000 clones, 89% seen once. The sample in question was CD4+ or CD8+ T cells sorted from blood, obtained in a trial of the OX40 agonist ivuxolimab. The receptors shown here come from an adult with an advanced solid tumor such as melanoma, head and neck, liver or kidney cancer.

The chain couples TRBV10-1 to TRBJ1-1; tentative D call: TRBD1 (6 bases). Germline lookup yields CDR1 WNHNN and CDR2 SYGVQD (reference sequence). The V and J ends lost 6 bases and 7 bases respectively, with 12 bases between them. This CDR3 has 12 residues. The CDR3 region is CASRTDRSEAFF. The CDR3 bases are TGCGCCAGCAGGACGGACAGAAGTGAAGCTTTCTTT.

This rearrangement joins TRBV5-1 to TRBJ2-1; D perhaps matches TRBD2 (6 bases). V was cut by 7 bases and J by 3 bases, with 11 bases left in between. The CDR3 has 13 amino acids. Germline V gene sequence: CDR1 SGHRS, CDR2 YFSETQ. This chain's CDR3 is CASRETIYNEQFF. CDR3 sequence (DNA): TGCGCCAGCCGGGAGACGATCTACAATGAGCAGTTCTTC.

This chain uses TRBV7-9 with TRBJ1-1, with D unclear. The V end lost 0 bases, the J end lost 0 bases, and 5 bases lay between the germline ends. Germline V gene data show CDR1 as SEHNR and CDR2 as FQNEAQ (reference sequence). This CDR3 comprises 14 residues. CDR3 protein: CASSLAGVNTEAFF. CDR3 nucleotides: TGTGCCAGCAGCTTAGCTGGGGTGAACACTGAAGCTTTCTTT. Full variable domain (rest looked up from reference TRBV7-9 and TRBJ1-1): DTGVSQNPRHKITKRGQNVTFRCDPISEHNRLYWYRQTLGQGPEFLTYFQNEAQLEKSRLLSDRFSAERPKGSFSTLEIQRTEQGDSAMYLCASSLAGVNTEAFFGQGTRLTVV.

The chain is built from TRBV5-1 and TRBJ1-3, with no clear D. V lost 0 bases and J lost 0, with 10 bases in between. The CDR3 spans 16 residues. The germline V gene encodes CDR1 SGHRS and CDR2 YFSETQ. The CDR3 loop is CASSLGPASSGNTIYF. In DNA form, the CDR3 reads TGCGCCAGCAGCTTGGGCCCGGCCAGCTCTGGAAACACCATATATTTT.

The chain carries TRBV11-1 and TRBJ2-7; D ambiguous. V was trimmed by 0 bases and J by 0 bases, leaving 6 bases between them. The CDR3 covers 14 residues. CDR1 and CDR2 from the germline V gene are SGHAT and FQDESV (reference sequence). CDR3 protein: CASSLALSSYEQYF. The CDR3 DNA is TGTGCCAGCAGCTTAGCGCTGAGCTCCTACGAGCAGTACTTC.

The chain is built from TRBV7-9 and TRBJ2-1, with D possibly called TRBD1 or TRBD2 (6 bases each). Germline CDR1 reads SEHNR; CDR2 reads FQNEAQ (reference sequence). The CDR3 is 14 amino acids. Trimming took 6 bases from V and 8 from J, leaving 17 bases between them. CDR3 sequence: CASRYRGEADEQFF. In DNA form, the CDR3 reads TGTGCCAGCAGATATAGGGGGGAGGCGGATGAGCAGTTCTTC.

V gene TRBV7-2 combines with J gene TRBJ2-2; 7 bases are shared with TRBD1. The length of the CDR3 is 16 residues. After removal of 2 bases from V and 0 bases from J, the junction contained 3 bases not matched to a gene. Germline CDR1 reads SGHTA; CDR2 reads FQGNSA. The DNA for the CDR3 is TGTGCCAGCAGCTTATTTGGGACAGCGAACACCGGGGAGCTGTTTTTT. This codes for CASSLFGTANTGELFF. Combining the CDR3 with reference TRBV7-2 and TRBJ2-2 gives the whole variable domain GAGVSQSPSNKVTEKGKDVELRCDPISGHTALYWYRQSLGQGLEFLIYFQGNSAPDKSGLPSDRFSAERTGGSVSTLTIQRTQQEDSAVYLCASSLFGTANTGELFFGEGSRLTVL.

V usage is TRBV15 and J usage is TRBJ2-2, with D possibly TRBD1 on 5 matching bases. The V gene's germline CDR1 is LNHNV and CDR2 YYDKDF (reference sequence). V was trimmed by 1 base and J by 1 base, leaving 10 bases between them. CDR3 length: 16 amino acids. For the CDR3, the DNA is TGTGCCACCAGCAGAGGGATAGGGGAGAACACCGGGGAGCTGTTTTTT. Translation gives CATSRGIGENTGELFF.

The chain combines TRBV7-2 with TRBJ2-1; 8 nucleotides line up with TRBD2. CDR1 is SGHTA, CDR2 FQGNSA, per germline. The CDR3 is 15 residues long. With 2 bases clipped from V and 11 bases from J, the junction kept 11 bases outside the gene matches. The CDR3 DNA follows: TGTGCCAGCAGCTTACGCCGAGGACTAGCCCTTAAGCAGTTCTTC. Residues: CASSLRRGLALKQFF.

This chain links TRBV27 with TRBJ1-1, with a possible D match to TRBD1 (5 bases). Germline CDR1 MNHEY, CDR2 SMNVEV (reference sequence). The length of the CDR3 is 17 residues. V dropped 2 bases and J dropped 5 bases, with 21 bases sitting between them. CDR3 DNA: TGTGCCAGCAGTTTAGTTCCGCGGGGCGGTGTTCTAACTGAAGCTTTCTTT. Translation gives CASSLVPRGGVLTEAFF.

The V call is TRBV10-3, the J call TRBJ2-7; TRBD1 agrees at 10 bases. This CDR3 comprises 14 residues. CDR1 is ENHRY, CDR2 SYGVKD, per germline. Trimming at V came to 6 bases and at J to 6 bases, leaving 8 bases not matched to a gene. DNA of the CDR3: TGTGCCATCAGAGCGGGACAGGGGTATGGCGAGCAGTACTTC. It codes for CAIRAGQGYGEQYF.

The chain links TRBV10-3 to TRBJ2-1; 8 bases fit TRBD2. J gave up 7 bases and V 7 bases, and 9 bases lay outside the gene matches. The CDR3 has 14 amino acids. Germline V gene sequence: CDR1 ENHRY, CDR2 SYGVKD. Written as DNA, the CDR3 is TGTGCCATCAAATCGGGACTAGGACGTAATGAGCAGTTCTTC. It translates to CAIKSGLGRNEQFF.

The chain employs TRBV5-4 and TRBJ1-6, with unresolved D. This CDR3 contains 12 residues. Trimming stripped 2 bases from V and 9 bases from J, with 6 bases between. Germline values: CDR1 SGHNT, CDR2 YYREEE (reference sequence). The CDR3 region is CASSFPGSPLHF. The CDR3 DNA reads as TGTGCCAGCAGCTTCCCTGGTTCACCCCTCCACTTT.

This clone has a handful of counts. The CDR3 DNA follows: TGTGCCAGCAGCCCGCGGGGGTACACAGATACGCAGTATTTT. The encoded protein is CASSPRGYTDTQYF. The chain has TRBV9 and TRBJ2-3, with 7 bases matching TRBD2. Trimming took 4 bases from V and 2 from J; bases not matched to a gene: 4. The CDR3 totals 14 residues. Germline V gives CDR1 SGDLS, CDR2 YYNGEE.

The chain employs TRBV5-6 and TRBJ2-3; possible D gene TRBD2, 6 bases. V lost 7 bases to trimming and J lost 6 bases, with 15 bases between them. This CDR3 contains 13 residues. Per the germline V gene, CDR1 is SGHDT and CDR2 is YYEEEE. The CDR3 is CASGRGSRDTQYF. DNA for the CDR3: TGTGCCAGCGGTCGGGGGTCCAGGGATACGCAGTATTTT.

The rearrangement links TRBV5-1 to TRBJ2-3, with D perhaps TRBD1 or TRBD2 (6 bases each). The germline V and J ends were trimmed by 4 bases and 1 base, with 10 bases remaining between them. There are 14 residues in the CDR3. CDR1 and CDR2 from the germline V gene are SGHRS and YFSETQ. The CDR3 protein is CASSGRGGTDTQYF. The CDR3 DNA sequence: TGCGCCAGCAGCGGAAGGGGGGGCACAGATACGCAGTATTTT.

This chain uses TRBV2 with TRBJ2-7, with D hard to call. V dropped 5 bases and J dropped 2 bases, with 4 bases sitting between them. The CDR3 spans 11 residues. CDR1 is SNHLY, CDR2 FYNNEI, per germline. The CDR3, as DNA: TGTGCCAGCAGTCCCACCTACGAGCAGTACTTC. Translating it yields CASSPTYEQYF.

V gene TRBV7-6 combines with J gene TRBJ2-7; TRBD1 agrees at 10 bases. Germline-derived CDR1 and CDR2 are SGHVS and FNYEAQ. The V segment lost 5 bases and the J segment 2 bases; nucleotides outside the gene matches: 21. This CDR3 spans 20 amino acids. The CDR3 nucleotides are TGTGCCAGCAGCCATCAACCCGGGACAGGGGCCCTAATTCCTCCCTACGAGCAGTACTTC. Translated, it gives CASSHQPGTGALIPPYEQYF.

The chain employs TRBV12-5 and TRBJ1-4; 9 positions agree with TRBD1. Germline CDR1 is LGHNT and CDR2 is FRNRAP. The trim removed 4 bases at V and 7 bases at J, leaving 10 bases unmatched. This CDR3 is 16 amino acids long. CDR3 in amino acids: CASGSYRDRAPEKLFF. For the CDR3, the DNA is TGTGCTAGTGGTTCTTACCGGGACAGGGCTCCTGAAAAACTGTTTTTT.

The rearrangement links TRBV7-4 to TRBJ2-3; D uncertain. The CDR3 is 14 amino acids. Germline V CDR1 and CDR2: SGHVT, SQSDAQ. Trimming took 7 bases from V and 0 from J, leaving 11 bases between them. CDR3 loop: CASNPRSSTDTQYF. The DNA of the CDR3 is TGTGCCAGCAACCCGCGGTCTAGCACAGATACGCAGTATTTT.

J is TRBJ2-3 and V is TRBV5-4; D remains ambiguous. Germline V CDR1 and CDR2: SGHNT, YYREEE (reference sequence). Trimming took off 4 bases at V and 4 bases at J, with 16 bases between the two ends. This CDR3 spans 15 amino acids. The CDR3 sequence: CASSLRRHLADTQYF. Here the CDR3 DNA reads TGTGCCAGCAGCCTTCGCCGACATTTGGCAGATACGCAGTATTTT.